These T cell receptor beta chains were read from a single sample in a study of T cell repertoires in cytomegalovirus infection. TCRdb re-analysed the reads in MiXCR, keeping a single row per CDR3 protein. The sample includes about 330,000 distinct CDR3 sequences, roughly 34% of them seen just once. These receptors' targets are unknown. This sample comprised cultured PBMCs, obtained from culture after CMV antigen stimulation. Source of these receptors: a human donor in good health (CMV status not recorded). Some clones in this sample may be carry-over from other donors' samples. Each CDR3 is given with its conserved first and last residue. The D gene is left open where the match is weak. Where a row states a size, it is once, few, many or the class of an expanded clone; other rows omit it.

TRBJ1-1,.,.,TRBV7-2,TGTGCCAGCAGCTACGAGAACACTGAAGCTTTCTTT,CASSYENTEAFF
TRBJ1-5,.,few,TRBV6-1,TGTGCCAGCAGTGAGTTCGGGGGCAGTGAGTCAGTTCAGCCCCAGCATTTT,CASSEFGGSESVQPQHF
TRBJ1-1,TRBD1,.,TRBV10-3,TGTGCCACCGTGGGACAGAGGGGCACTGAAGCTTTCTTT,CATVGQRGTEAFF
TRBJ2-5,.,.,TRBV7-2,TGTGCCAGCAGCCAAATGGAGACCCAGTACTTC,CASSQMETQYF
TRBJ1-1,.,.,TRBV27,TGTGCCAGCAGGAGTACTCAGGGTAGCACTGAAGCTTTCTTT,CASRSTQGSTEAFF
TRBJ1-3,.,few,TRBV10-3,TGTGCCATCAGTGAGTCGGGAAACACCATATATTTT,CAISESGNTIYF
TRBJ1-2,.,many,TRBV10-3,TGTGCCATCAGTGGCCTCGGGGGAAACCGGGACGGCTACACCTTC,CAISGLGGNRDGYTF
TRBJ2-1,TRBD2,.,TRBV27,TGTGCCAGCAGTTTAGACACCGGGACTAGCGTTTTTGGTGAGCAGTTCTTC,CASSLDTGTSVFGEQFF
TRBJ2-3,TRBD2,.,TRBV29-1,TGCAGCGTTGAAGATCTGGGACTAGGGACAGATACGCAGTATTTT,CSVEDLGLGTDTQYF
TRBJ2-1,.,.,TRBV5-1,TGCGCCAGCAGCCCGGACAGCCGCTCCTACAATGAGCAGTTCTTC,CASSPDSRSYNEQFF
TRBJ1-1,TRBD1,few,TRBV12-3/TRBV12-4,TGTGCCAGCACTCCGGGACAGGAGCACATAATGAACACTGAAGCTTTCTTT,CASTPGQEHIMNTEAFF
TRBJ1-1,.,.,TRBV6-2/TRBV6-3,TGTGCCAGCAGTTACGCCTTGGCTATGAACACTGAAGCTTTCTTT,CASSYALAMNTEAFF
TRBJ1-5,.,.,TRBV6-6,TGTGCCAGCAGTCCCCCGAAAGGGTGGGAAAGGGATCAGCCCCAGCATTTT,CASSPPKGWERDQPQHF
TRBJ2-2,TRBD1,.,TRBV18,TGTGCCAGCTCACTAGACAGGGTGGCCACCGGGGAGCTGTTTTTT,CASSLDRVATGELFF
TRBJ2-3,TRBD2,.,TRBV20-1,TGCAGTGCTAGCGGGACTAGCGGCACAGATACGCAGTATTTT,CSASGTSGTDTQYF
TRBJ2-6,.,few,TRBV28,TGTGCCAGCAGTCCCGCTCGGGCCAACGTCCTGACTTTC,CASSPARANVLTF
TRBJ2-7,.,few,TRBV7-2,TGTGCCAGCAGCCGGGTTGGGGTTTCCTACGAGCAGTACTTC,CASSRVGVSYEQYF
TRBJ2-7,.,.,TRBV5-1,TGCGCCAGCAGCTTGGGTGGACCCACGAGCTCCTACGAGCAGTACTTC,CASSLGGPTSSYEQYF
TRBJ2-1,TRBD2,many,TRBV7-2,TGTGCCAGCAGCTTAGTACTAGCGGGCCTGAACTCCTACAATGAGCAGTTCTTC,CASSLVLAGLNSYNEQFF
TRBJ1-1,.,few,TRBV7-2,TGTGCCAGCAGCTTAGCGGCACCCTCCACTGAAGCTTTCTTT,CASSLAAPSTEAFF
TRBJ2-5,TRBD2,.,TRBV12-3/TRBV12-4,TGTGCCAGCAGTTACGGCGGGAGGATGCAGACCCAGTACTTC,CASSYGGRMQTQYF
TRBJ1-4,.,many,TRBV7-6,TGTGCCAGCACACAAGCTCGGGGAGGGGATGAAAAACTGTTTTTT,CASTQARGGDEKLFF